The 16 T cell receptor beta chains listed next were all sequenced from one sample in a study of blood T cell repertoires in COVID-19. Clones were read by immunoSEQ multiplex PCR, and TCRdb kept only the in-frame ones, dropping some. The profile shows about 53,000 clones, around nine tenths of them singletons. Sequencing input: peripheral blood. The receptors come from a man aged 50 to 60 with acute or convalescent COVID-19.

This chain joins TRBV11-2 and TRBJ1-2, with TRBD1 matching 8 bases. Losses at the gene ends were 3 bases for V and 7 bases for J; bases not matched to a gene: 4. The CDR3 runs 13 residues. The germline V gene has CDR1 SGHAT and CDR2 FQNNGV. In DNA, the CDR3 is TGTGCCAGCAGCTTCGCAGGGGGCCTTGGCTACACCTTC. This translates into CASSFAGGLGYTF. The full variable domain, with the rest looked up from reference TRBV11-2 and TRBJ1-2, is EAGVAQSPRYKIIEKRQSVAFWCNPISGHATLYWYQQILGQGPKLLIQFQNNGVVDDSQLPKDRFSAERLKGVDSTLKIQPAKLEDSAVYLCASSFAGGLGYTFGSGTRLTVV.

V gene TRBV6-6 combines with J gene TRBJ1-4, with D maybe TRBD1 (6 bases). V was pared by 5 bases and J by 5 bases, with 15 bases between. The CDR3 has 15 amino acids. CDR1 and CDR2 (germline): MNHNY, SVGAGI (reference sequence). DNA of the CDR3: TGTGCCAGCAGTGACCCCGGCACAGGGAATGAAAAACTGTTTTTT. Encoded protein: CASSDPGTGNEKLFF.

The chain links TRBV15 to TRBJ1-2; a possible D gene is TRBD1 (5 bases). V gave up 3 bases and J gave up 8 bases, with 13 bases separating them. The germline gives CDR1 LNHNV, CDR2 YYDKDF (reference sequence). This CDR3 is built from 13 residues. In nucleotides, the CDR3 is TGTGCCACCAGCAGTTGGCAGGGCGCCGGCTACACCTTC. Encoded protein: CATSSWQGAGYTF. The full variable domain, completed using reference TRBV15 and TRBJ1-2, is DAMVIQNPRYQVTQFGKPVTLSCSQTLNHNVMYWYQQKSSQAPKLLFHYYDKDFNNEADTPDNFQSRRPNTSFCFLDIRSPGLGDTAMYLCATSSWQGAGYTFGSGTRLTVV.

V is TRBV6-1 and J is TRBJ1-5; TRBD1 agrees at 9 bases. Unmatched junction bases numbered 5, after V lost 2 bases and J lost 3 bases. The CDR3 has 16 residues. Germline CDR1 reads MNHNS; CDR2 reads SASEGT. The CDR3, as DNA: TGTGCCAGCAGTGAAAGGCGGGACAGGGTCAATCAGCCCCAGCATTTT. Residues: CASSERRDRVNQPQHF.

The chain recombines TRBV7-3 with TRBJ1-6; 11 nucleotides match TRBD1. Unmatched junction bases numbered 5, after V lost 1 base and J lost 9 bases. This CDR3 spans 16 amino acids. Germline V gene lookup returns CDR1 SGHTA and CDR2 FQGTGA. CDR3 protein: CASSLNGQGAGSPLHF. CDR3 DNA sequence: TGTGCCAGCAGCTTAAATGGACAGGGGGCAGGTTCACCCCTCCACTTT.

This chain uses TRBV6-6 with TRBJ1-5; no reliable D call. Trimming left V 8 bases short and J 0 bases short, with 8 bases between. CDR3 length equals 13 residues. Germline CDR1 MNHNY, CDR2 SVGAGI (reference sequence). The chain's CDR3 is CASRTYSNQPQHF. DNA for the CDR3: TGTGCCAGCCGTACTTATAGCAATCAGCCCCAGCATTTT.

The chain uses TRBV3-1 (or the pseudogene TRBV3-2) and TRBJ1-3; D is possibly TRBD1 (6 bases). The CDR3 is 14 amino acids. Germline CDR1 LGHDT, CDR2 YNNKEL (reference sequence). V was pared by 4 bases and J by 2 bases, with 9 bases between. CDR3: CASSLRDTGNTIYF. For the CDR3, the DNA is TGTGCCAGCAGCCTCCGGGACACTGGAAACACCATATATTTT.

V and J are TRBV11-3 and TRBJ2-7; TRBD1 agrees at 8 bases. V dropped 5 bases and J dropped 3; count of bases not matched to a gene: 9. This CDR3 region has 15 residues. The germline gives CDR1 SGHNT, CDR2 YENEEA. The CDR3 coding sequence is TGTGCCAGCAGCACTCGGACAGGGCAGGACTACGAGCAGTACTTC. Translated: CASSTRTGQDYEQYF.

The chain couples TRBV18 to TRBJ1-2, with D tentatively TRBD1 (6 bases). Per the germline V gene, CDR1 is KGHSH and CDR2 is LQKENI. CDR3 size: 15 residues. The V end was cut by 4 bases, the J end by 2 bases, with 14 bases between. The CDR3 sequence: CASSRTGSPNYGYTF. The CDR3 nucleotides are TGTGCCAGCTCACGTACAGGGTCCCCGAACTATGGCTACACCTTC.

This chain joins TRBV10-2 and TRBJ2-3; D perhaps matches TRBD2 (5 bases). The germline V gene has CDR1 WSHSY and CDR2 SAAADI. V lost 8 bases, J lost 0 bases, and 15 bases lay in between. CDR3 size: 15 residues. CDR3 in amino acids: CASVAGPGSTDTQYF. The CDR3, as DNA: TGCGCCAGCGTGGCGGGCCCGGGGAGCACAGATACGCAGTATTTT.

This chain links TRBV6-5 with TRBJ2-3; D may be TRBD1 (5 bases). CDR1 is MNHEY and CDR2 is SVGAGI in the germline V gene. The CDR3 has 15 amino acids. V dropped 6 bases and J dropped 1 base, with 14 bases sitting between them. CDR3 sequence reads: CASSLLQGGTDTQYF. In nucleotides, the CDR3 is TGTGCCAGCAGCTTACTTCAGGGTGGCACAGATACGCAGTATTTT.

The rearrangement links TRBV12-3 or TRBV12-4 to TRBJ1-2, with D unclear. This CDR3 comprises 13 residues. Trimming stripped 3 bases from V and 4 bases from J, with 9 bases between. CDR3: CASSFLAPYGYTF. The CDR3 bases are TGTGCCAGCAGTTTTTTAGCGCCCTATGGCTACACCTTC.

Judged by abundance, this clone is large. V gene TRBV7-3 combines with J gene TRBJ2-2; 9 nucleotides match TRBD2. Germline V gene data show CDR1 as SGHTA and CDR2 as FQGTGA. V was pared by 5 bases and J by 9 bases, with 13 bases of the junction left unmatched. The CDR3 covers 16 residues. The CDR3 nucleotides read TGTGCCAGCAGCCCCCGCGGGGGGGCTTATACCTGGGAGCTGTTTTTT. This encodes CASSPRGGAYTWELFF.

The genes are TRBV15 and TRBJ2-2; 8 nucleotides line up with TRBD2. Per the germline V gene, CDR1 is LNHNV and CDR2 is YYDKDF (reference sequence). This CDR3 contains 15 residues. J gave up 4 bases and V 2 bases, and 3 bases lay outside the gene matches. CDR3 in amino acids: CATSRSGSTTGELFF. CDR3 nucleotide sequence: TGTGCCACCAGCAGAAGCGGGAGTACCACCGGGGAGCTGTTTTTT. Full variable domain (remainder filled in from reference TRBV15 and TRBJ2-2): DAMVIQNPRYQVTQFGKPVTLSCSQTLNHNVMYWYQQKSSQAPKLLFHYYDKDFNNEADTPDNFQSRRPNTSFCFLDIRSPGLGDTAMYLCATSRSGSTTGELFFGEGSRLTVL.

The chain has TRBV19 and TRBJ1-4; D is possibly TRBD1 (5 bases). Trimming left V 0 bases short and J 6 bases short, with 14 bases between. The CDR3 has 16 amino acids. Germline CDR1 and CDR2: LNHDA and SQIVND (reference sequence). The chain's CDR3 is CASSIDSEGMYEKLFF. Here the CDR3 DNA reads TGTGCCAGTAGTATAGATTCGGAGGGGATGTATGAAAAACTGTTTTTT.

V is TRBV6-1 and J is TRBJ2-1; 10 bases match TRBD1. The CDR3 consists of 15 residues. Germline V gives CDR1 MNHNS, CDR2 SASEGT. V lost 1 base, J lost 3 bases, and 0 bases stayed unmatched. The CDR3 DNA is TGTGCCAGCAGTGAAGGGACAGGGGGCTACAATGAGCAGTTCTTC. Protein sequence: CASSEGTGGYNEQFF.